The 6 T cell receptor beta chains presented below share a single source sample, sequenced in a study of shared clonotypes between healthy human individuals. Generated by immunoSEQ multiplex PCR, the TCRdb table keeps only in-frame clones and is missing some. Among millions of clones, 85% to 95% were seen once, and the ten largest hold roughly 0.13%. The source material was naive CD4+ T cells sorted from blood. Indicated subset: CD45RA+ positively selected. These receptors all stem from a man aged 18 to 35 in good health.

The gene calls are TRBV19 and TRBJ2-2, with D unresolved. This CDR3 region has 19 residues. In germline, CDR1 is LNHDA, CDR2 SQIVND (reference sequence). The V and J ends lost 5 bases and 2 bases respectively, with 24 bases between them. The CDR3 loop is CASSLPRSRALTNTGELFF. The CDR3 DNA follows: TGTGCCAGTAGTCTTCCTCGAAGCAGAGCACTTACCAACACCGGGGAGCTGTTTTTT.

The chain links TRBV5-1 to TRBJ2-7, with TRBD2 matching 14 bases. Per germline, CDR1 SGHRS and CDR2 YFSETQ. The CDR3 is made up of 18 amino acids. V lost 4 bases to trimming and J lost 5 bases; unmatched junction nucleotides: 14. CDR3 in amino acids: CASSPRTSGRKGADEQYF. The DNA for the CDR3 is TGCGCCAGCAGCCCGAGGACTAGCGGGAGGAAGGGAGCTGACGAGCAGTACTTC.

The V gene is TRBV9, the J gene TRBJ1-6; TRBD1 aligns across 7 bases. Germline assignment: CDR1 SGDLS and CDR2 YYNGEE. V shed 3 bases and J 7 bases; nucleotides not matched to a gene: 13. The length of the CDR3 is 17 residues. The CDR3 loop reads CASSAQPDRSINSPLHF. The CDR3 bases are TGTGCCAGCAGCGCCCAACCGGACAGGTCAATCAATTCACCCCTCCACTTT.

V gene TRBV5-1 combines with J gene TRBJ1-3; D is possibly TRBD1 (6 bases). The V gene's germline CDR1 is SGHRS and CDR2 YFSETQ. Trimming shortened V by 0 bases and J by 0 bases, and 10 bases separated the two germline ends. The CDR3 runs 16 residues. CDR3 region: CASSLEGQYSGNTIYF. CDR3 DNA sequence: TGCGCCAGCAGCTTGGAAGGACAGTACTCTGGAAACACCATATATTTT.

V usage is TRBV2 and J usage is TRBJ1-5, with 8 bases that match TRBD1. The CDR3 has 14 amino acids. The germline CDR1 and CDR2 sequences are SNHLY and FYNNEI. V was pared by 6 bases and J by 6 bases, with 7 bases of the junction left unmatched. The CDR3 nucleotides are TGTGCCAGCAGCAAGGGACAGGAAGGTCAGCCCCAGCATTTT. This codes for CASSKGQEGQPQHF.

This clone showed up just a few times. The chain employs TRBV10-1 and TRBJ2-3; D may be TRBD2 (5 bases). The germline gives CDR1 WNHNN, CDR2 SYGVQD (reference sequence). The CDR3 is made up of 13 amino acids. V was shortened by 7 bases and J by 3 bases, with 11 bases between the two germline ends. The CDR3: CASMGGSTDTQYF. CDR3 nucleotide sequence: TGCGCCAGCATGGGTGGGAGTACAGATACGCAGTATTTT.